Following are 8 T cell receptor beta chains from one sample sequenced in a study of long-term antiretroviral therapy in people with HIV. Sequencing relied on immunoSEQ assay v3.0, run at survey level. Libraries were prepared by immunoSEQ multiplex PCR; TCRdb keeps only in-frame clonotypes and omits some of them. The sample lists 45,000 to 50,000 clones; about 80% were seen once. This material consisted of unsorted PBMCs, taken 0.8 years after starting antiretroviral therapy. The receptor set was obtained from a young woman with HIV.

CDR3 in amino acids: CASSHSRTNEQFF. Written as DNA, the CDR3 is TGCGCCAGCAGCCACAGTAGGACCAATGAGCAGTTCTTC. V and J are TRBV4-3 and TRBJ2-1; D gene ambiguous. The CDR3 totals 13 residues. V lost 3 bases and J lost 6, with 9 bases in between. Germline CDR1 and CDR2: LGHNA and YSLEER.

DNA of the CDR3: TGCGCCAGCAGCGCGCTAGGGGGCCTGGGGACGGGAGTCGACAATGAGCAGTTCTTC. Translation gives CASSALGGLGTGVDNEQFF. V and J are TRBV5-1 and TRBJ2-1, with D maybe TRBD1 (7 bases). Germline V gives CDR1 SGHRS, CDR2 YFSETQ. Trimming removed 4 bases at V and 5 bases at J, with 28 bases between. The CDR3 runs 19 residues.

V gene TRBV6-1 combines with J gene TRBJ1-2, with no clear D. Germline CDR1 and CDR2: MNHNS and SASEGT. V was shortened by 2 bases and J by 8 bases, with 21 bases between the two germline ends. The CDR3 is 16 residues long. The CDR3: CASSERSTVQLAGYTF. CDR3 coding DNA: TGTGCCAGCAGTGAAAGGAGTACGGTGCAGTTAGCGGGCTACACCTTC.

The V call is TRBV6-5, the J call TRBJ1-2, with TRBD1 matching over 9 bases. Germline V lookup: CDR1 MNHEY, CDR2 SVGAGI. Germline trimming cut 6 bases from V and 9 bases from J; bases unmatched to any gene: 14. This CDR3 has 15 amino acids. CDR3 residues: CASRYPGGQGWSYTF. CDR3 coding DNA: TGTGCCAGCAGATATCCTGGGGGACAGGGTTGGAGCTACACCTTC.

V gene TRBV19 combines with J gene TRBJ1-5, with unresolved D. Between the trimmed V and J ends, which lost 3 bases and 4 bases, there was a span of 7 bases. Germline CDR1 LNHDA, CDR2 SQIVND (reference sequence). This CDR3 is 13 amino acids long. The CDR3 DNA reads TGTGCCAGTAGTATTGAAGGAAATCAGCCCCAGCATTTT. Translating it yields CASSIEGNQPQHF.

The chain recombines TRBV28 with TRBJ2-7; D is perhaps TRBD1 (6 bases). This CDR3 region has 13 residues. CDR1 is MDHEN, CDR2 SYDVKM, per germline. Trimming shortened V by 5 bases and J by 2 bases, and 10 bases separated the two germline ends. CDR3 coding DNA: TGTGCCAGCAGTAAGACAGGCCCCTACGAGCAGTACTTC. Translating it yields CASSKTGPYEQYF.

This clone has just one count. The V gene is TRBV11-2, the J gene TRBJ2-2, with no clear D. V lost 0 bases to trimming and J lost 6 bases, with 11 bases between them. Germline assignment: CDR1 SGHAT and CDR2 FQNNGV. The CDR3 has 15 residues. CDR3 residues: CASSLDLRSPGELFF. As DNA, the CDR3 is TGTGCCAGCAGCTTAGATCTTAGAAGCCCCGGGGAGCTGTTTTTT.

J is TRBJ2-1 and V is TRBV7-3; 13 bases line up with TRBD2. Per the germline V gene, CDR1 is SGHTA and CDR2 is FQGTGA. CDR3 size: 15 residues. Trimming took 1 base from V and 9 from J; bases not matched to a gene: 3. This CDR3 reads CASSLRGLAGREQFF. CDR3 coding DNA: TGTGCCAGCAGCTTAAGGGGACTAGCGGGACGTGAGCAGTTCTTC.